Listed here are 26 T cell receptor beta chains from one sample, sequenced in a study of vaccination effects on CD4 cells after COVID-19 (dated by TCRdb to the early 2020s). In the ViraFEST assay, PBMC were stimulated with viral peptide pools, and TCR sequencing was then used to find antigen-specific CD4+ T cell clonotypes based on their expansion. After 10 to 11 days of culture, CD4+ T cells were isolated with the EasySep CD4+ T cell isolation kit. Healthy vaccine recipients had no prior SARS-CoV-2 infection, confirmed by negative nucleocapsid antibodies before and after vaccination. Preparation of the library involved the immunoSEQ multiplex PCR assay. TCRdb's version of the immuneACCESS table is confined to in-frame rearrangements and falls short of the full clone set. An unresolved V gene accounts for under half of the shortfall where checked; the remainder is of unknown origin. The sample profile shows some 68,000 clones; roughly 80% of them were found once. Of the sample, 10% to 15% falls within the top ten clones.

These TCRs' antigens remain unknown. Sequenced here: CD4+ T cells from PBMCs cultured with SARS-CoV-2 spike peptides, sampled before COVID-19 vaccination. This sample's cell subset or site label indicates: SARS-CoV-2 spike overlapping peptide pool stimulation. The receptors were sampled from a human donor who received a COVID-19 vaccine.

The chain employs TRBV5-1 and TRBJ1-2, with 7 bases identical to TRBD1. V shed 3 bases and J 1 base; nucleotides not matched to a gene: 3. CDR1 and CDR2 (germline): SGHRS, YFSETQ. The CDR3 is 14 amino acids. The CDR3 here is CASSSSGGNYGYTF. The CDR3, as DNA: TGCGCCAGCAGCTCCTCAGGGGGTAACTATGGCTACACCTTC. The whole variable domain, filled in from reference TRBV5-1 and TRBJ1-2, reads KAGVTQTPRYLIKTRGQQVTLSCSPISGHRSVSWYQQTPGQGLQFLFEYFSETQRNKGNFPGRFSGRQFSNSRSEMNVSTLELGDSALYLCASSSSGGNYGYTFGSGTRLTVV.

This clone has only one observation. This chain joins TRBV6-5 and TRBJ1-5; D is undetermined. The germline V gene has CDR1 MNHEY and CDR2 SVGAGI. Trimming stripped 0 bases from V and 7 bases from J, with 7 bases between. The CDR3 spans 13 residues. The CDR3 DNA sequence: TGTGCCAGCAGTTACTCGGGTACACAGCCCCAGCATTTT. Translation: CASSYSGTQPQHF.

CDR3 DNA: TGCGCCAGCAGTCGAGCCGCAACCGGCACAGATACGCAGTATTTT. Protein: CASSRAATGTDTQYF. The rearrangement links TRBV5-1 to TRBJ2-3; D remains ambiguous. Germline V gene sequence: CDR1 SGHRS, CDR2 YFSETQ. Trimming shortened V by 5 bases and J by 1 base, and 14 bases separated the two germline ends. This CDR3 has 15 residues. The whole variable domain, filled in from reference TRBV5-1 and TRBJ2-3, reads KAGVTQTPRYLIKTRGQQVTLSCSPISGHRSVSWYQQTPGQGLQFLFEYFSETQRNKGNFPGRFSGRQFSNSRSEMNVSTLELGDSALYLCASSRAATGTDTQYFGPGTRLTVL.

This clone occurred a few times. V is TRBV10-1 and J is TRBJ2-7; D perhaps matches TRBD1 (5 bases). V gave up 7 bases and J gave up 2 bases, with 12 bases separating them. Germline CDR1 is WNHNN and CDR2 is SYGVQD (reference sequence). CDR3 length: 13 residues. Here the CDR3 reads CASKAGRPYEQYV. CDR3 coding DNA: TGCGCCAGCAAGGCAGGGCGTCCCTACGAGCAGTACGTC.

The rearrangement links TRBV5-1 to TRBJ2-3; TRBD1 is a possible D gene (6 bases). The CDR3 consists of 15 residues. Deletions cut 0 bases from V and 10 bases from J, with 18 bases between. Germline V lookup: CDR1 SGHRS, CDR2 YFSETQ. For the CDR3, the DNA is TGCGCCAGCAGCTTGGATAAATATACAGGGAACTCGCAGTATTTT. Translating it yields CASSLDKYTGNSQYF.

V usage is TRBV6-5 and J usage is TRBJ2-6; D is uncertain. The germline V gene has CDR1 MNHEY and CDR2 SVGAGI. Trimming took off 6 bases at V and 4 bases at J, with 7 bases between the two ends. The CDR3 is 13 amino acids. The CDR3 coding sequence is TGTGCCAGCAGGGGTGACGGGGCCAACGTCCTGACTTTC. Its protein product is CASRGDGANVLTF.

V and J are TRBV24-1 and TRBJ1-1; D gene unclear. Germline CDR1 reads KGHDR; CDR2 reads SFDVKD. This CDR3 contains 14 residues. V lost 3 bases to trimming and J lost 3 bases, with 10 bases between them. The CDR3 DNA follows: TGTGCCACCAGTGATGGCAGGCTCCACACTGAAGCTTTCTTT. Protein sequence: CATSDGRLHTEAFF.

The V gene is TRBV19, the J gene TRBJ1-3; tentative D call: TRBD1 (5 bases). The germline gives CDR1 LNHDA, CDR2 SQIVND (reference sequence). CDR3 length: 14 amino acids. Trimming took 3 bases from V and 8 from J, leaving 14 bases between them. This CDR3 reads CASSIGANSDTIYF. The CDR3 DNA reads TGTGCCAGTAGTATTGGGGCCAATTCGGACACCATATATTTT.

The chain combines TRBV20-1 with TRBJ1-2, with D perhaps matching TRBD1 (5 bases). CDR3 length: 11 amino acids. V lost 8 bases and J 0 bases, leaving 7 bases between the germline ends. Germline V gene lookup returns CDR1 DFQATT and CDR2 SNEGSKA (reference sequence). The CDR3 spells CSTGTNYGYTF. The CDR3 DNA follows: TGCAGTACAGGCACTAACTATGGCTACACCTTC.

This clone was observed a single time. The DNA of the CDR3 is TGTGCCAGCAGTCCCGACAGCCCTCCGCAGTATTTT. Its protein product is CASSPDSPPQYF. The J gene is TRBJ2-3, the V gene TRBV5-8; D might be TRBD1 (5 bases). This CDR3 region has 12 residues. The germline V and J ends were trimmed by 5 bases and 10 bases, with 14 bases remaining between them. Germline CDR1 reads SGHTS; CDR2 reads YDEGEE.

This rearrangement joins TRBV18 to TRBJ1-6; 8 nucleotides align to TRBD1. J was trimmed by 6 bases and V by 10 bases; bases with no gene match: 17. In germline, CDR1 is KGHSH, CDR2 LQKENI. The CDR3 is 17 residues long. In DNA, the CDR3 is TGTGCCACTTCAGGCGGACAGGGAGCAAACATTAATTCACCCCTCCACTTT. Protein product: CATSGGQGANINSPLHF. The full variable domain, in which reference TRBV18 and TRBJ1-6 provide the parts outside the CDR3, is NAGVMQNPRHLVRRRGQEARLRCSPMKGHSHVYWYRQLPEEGLKFMVYLQKENIIDESGMPKERFSAEFPKEGPSILRIQQVVRGDSAAYFCATSGGQGANINSPLHFGNGTRLTVT.

The chain carries TRBV7-9 and TRBJ2-1; D perhaps matches TRBD2 (6 bases). Per germline, CDR1 SEHNR and CDR2 FQNEAQ (reference sequence). CDR3 length: 14 residues. The V end lost 5 bases, the J end lost 2 bases, and 10 bases lay between the germline ends. CDR3 nucleotide sequence: TGTGCCAGCAGCCGTGCGGGGACCTACAATGAGCAGTTCTTC. Translating gives CASSRAGTYNEQFF.

This clone was picked up a small number of times. CDR3 bases: TGTGCCAGCTCCGAATTACAGGGCCACGAGCAGTACGTC. Translated, it gives CASSELQGHEQYV. The chain links TRBV18 to TRBJ2-7; D is perhaps TRBD1 (6 bases). The CDR3 sequence is 13 residues long. Germline-derived CDR1 and CDR2 are KGHSH and LQKENI. The V end lost 6 bases, the J end lost 5 bases, and 14 bases lay between the germline ends.

This chain connects TRBV10-3 to TRBJ1-4; no firm D call. V lost 0 bases and J 3 bases, leaving 8 bases between the germline ends. Germline CDR1 and CDR2: ENHRY and SYGVKD. This CDR3 region has 15 residues. The CDR3 nucleotides are TGTGCCATCAGTGAGTCGAGGGATGCTAATGAAAAACTGTTTTTT. Its translation is CAISESRDANEKLFF.

The chain carries TRBV5-1 and TRBJ1-2, with 8 positions matching TRBD1. Germline lookup yields CDR1 SGHRS and CDR2 YFSETQ. V lost 2 bases and J lost 8; bases outside the gene matches: 14. There are 16 residues in the CDR3. The CDR3 is CASSFQQGGIDKGYTF. Here the CDR3 DNA reads TGCGCCAGCAGCTTTCAACAGGGGGGTATCGACAAGGGCTACACCTTC. The full variable domain, its missing parts supplied by reference TRBV5-1 and TRBJ1-2, is KAGVTQTPRYLIKTRGQQVTLSCSPISGHRSVSWYQQTPGQGLQFLFEYFSETQRNKGNFPGRFSGRQFSNSRSEMNVSTLELGDSALYLCASSFQQGGIDKGYTFGSGTRLTVV.

Only a few counts were recorded for this clone. The sample has other DNA sequences that encode this CDR3 too. This chain joins TRBV28 and TRBJ1-2; D is possibly TRBD1 (6 bases). Germline CDR1 is MDHEN and CDR2 is SYDVKM. The CDR3 length is 12 residues. V lost 5 bases to trimming and J lost 5 bases, with 9 bases between them. In DNA, the CDR3 is TGTGCCAGCAGTCTGACAGGTTATGGCTACACCTTC. Its protein is CASSLTGYGYTF.

The chain has TRBV2 and TRBJ1-1; the D is unclear. Germline-derived CDR1 and CDR2 are SNHLY and FYNNEI. The length of the CDR3 is 15 residues. Trimming stripped 6 bases from V and 1 base from J, with 15 bases between. CDR3 bases: TGTGCCAGCAGCACCGGGTCCGTCGCGAACACTGAAGCTTTCTTT. It specifies CASSTGSVANTEAFF.

The J gene is TRBJ2-2, the V gene TRBV11-2; D remains ambiguous. This CDR3 has 14 residues. Deletions cut 5 bases from V and 0 bases from J, with 7 bases between. Germline V gene sequence: CDR1 SGHAT, CDR2 FQNNGV. The DNA of the CDR3 is TGTGCCAGCAGCACGTTATCGAACACCGGGGAGCTGTTTTTT. Residues: CASSTLSNTGELFF.

The genes are TRBV4-3 and TRBJ1-6; tentatively, D is TRBD1 (5 bases). The CDR3 extends over 15 amino acids. V was pared by 0 bases and J by 10 bases, with 13 bases between. Germline V gives CDR1 LGHNA, CDR2 YSLEER. The CDR3 DNA is TGCGCCAGCAGCCAAGAAGGGGTAAACGGGTCACCCCTCCACTTT. Its translation is CASSQEGVNGSPLHF.

The chain is built from TRBV29-1 and TRBJ1-2, with D hard to call. This CDR3 region has 11 residues. Trimming removed 5 bases from V and 3 bases from J, with 7 bases in between. The germline CDR1 and CDR2 sequences are SQVTM and ANQGSEA. CDR3 nucleotide sequence: TGCAGCGTTTTGTTGGACTATGGCTACACCTTC. Translating gives CSVLLDYGYTF.

The chain recombines TRBV7-9 with TRBJ1-3; TRBD1 is a possible D gene (6 bases). With 0 bases removed from V and 1 base from J, the gap between germline ends came to 7 bases. This CDR3 has 15 residues. Germline V lookup: CDR1 SEHNR, CDR2 FQNEAQ (reference sequence). This CDR3 is CASSLAQGSGNTIYF. The CDR3 DNA follows: TGTGCCAGCAGCTTAGCGCAGGGGTCTGGAAACACCATATATTTT.

The chain uses TRBV5-6 and TRBJ1-2; the match to TRBD1 covers 10 bases. The J segment lost 6 bases and the V segment lost 4 bases, leaving 6 bases of the junction unmatched. CDR1 is SGHDT, CDR2 YYEEEE, per germline. The CDR3 runs to 14 residues. The CDR3 bases are TGTGCCAGCAGCATTGGACAGGGGGGAGATGGCTACACCTTC. Translated: CASSIGQGGDGYTF.

The chain combines TRBV6-5 with TRBJ2-1; D unresolved. Per the germline V gene, CDR1 is MNHEY and CDR2 is SVGAGI. V gave up 1 base and J gave up 4 bases, with 8 bases separating them. The CDR3 is made up of 14 amino acids. CDR3 sequence: CASSYLDTYNEQFF. CDR3 in DNA: TGTGCCAGCAGTTACTTAGACACATACAATGAGCAGTTCTTC.

The chain recombines TRBV5-4 with TRBJ2-2; perhaps TRBD2 as D (7 bases). Trimming took off 1 base at V and 4 bases at J, with 11 bases between the two ends. Germline CDR1 and CDR2: SGHNT and YYREEE (reference sequence). CDR3 length: 15 residues. CDR3 sequence: CASSLPGGTTGELFF. CDR3 DNA: TGTGCCAGCAGCTTGCCGGGGGGCACCACCGGGGAGCTGTTTTTT.

The chain has TRBV9 and TRBJ2-2; a possible D gene is TRBD1 (6 bases). CDR1 and CDR2 (germline): SGDLS, YYNGEE. Trimming took off 0 bases at V and 3 bases at J, with 12 bases between the two ends. The CDR3 is 16 residues long. The CDR3: CASSVDPGAYTGELFF. The CDR3 bases are TGTGCCAGCAGCGTAGATCCAGGGGCGTACACCGGGGAGCTGTTTTTT.

The CDR3 DNA reads as TGTGCCAGCAGCCGCCCGGGTACAAGTCCTTCCTACGAGCAGTACGTC. It yields the protein CASSRPGTSPSYEQYV. V usage is TRBV7-9 and J usage is TRBJ2-7; the D is unclear. The germline CDR1 and CDR2 sequences are SEHNR and FQNEAQ (reference sequence). The CDR3 length is 16 residues. Trimming removed 5 bases from V and 1 base from J, with 18 bases in between.